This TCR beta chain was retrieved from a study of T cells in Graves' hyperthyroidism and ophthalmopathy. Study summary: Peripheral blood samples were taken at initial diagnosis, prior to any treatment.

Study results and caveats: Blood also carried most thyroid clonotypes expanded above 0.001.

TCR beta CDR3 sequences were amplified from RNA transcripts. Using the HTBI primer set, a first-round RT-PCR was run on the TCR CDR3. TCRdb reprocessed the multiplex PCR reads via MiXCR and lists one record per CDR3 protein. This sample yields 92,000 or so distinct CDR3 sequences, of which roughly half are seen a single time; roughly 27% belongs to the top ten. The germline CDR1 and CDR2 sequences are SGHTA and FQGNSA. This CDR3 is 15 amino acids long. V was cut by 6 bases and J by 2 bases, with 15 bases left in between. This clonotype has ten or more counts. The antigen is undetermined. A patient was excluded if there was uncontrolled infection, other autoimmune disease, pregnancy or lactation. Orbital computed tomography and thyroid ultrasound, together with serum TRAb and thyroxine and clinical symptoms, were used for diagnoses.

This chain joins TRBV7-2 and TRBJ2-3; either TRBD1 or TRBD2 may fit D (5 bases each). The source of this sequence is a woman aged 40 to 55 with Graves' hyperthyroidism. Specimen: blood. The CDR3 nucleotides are TGTGCCAGCAGATTTAGTAGAGGGGTCACAGATACGCAGTATTTT. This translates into CASRFSRGVTDTQYF.